A selection of T cell receptor beta chains follows, all from one sample in a study of T cell responses to AZD1222 COVID-19 vaccine. Method: immunoSEQ multiplex PCR; TCRdb's copy keeps in-frame clones and lacks some. The repertoire holds around 76,000 clones, with 84% as singletons. This sample comprised peripheral blood, obtained on day 0 of AZD1222 vaccination. All receptors come from an adult in good health. CDR3s include the opening cysteine and the closing phenylalanine or tryptophan. D genes are given only for firm matches. Some rows mark clone size as missing; the rest say once, few, many or name a class of expanded clone.

len | abundance | j_gene | v_gene | d_gene | CDR3aa | CDR3nt
13 | - | TRBJ2-7 | TRBV28 | - | CASRTDYIYEQYF | TGTGCCAGCAGAACGGACTACATATACGAGCAGTACTTC
13 | - | TRBJ2-1 | TRBV5-1 | TRBD2 | CASSRGVYNEQFF | TGCGCCAGCAGCCGGGGGGTCTACAATGAGCAGTTCTTC
13 | - | TRBJ1-2 | TRBV5-8 | - | CASSSWTDYGYTF | TGTGCCAGCAGCTCCTGGACAGACTATGGCTACACCTTC
14 | - | TRBJ1-4 | TRBV27 | - | CASSGGATNEKLFF | TGTGCCAGCAGTGGGGGGGCAACTAATGAAAAACTGTTTTTT
16 | - | TRBJ2-3 | TRBV21-1 | - | CASSRGQREITDTQYF | TGTGCCAGCAGCAGGGGGCAGAGGGAGATCACAGATACGCAGTATTTT
14 | - | TRBJ1-5 | TRBV6-2/TRBV6-3 | - | CASSLYSSNQPQHF | TGTGCCAGCAGTTTGTACAGTAGCAATCAGCCCCAGCATTTT
17 | - | TRBJ1-6 | TRBV3-1/TRBV3-2 | - | CASSHSGGQSYNSPLHF | TGTGCCAGCAGCCATTCCGGGGGCCAATCCTATAATTCACCCCTCCACTTT
12 | - | TRBJ1-2 | TRBV10-3 | TRBD1 | CAISGDSYGYTF | TGTGCCATCAGTGGGGACAGCTATGGCTACACCTTC
13 | - | TRBJ1-1 | TRBV19 | - | CASSRGMSTEAFF | TGTGCCAGTAGTAGGGGAATGAGCACTGAAGCTTTCTTT
17 | - | TRBJ2-1 | TRBV4-3 | - | CASSRTRGPGPTNEQFF | TGCGCCAGCAGCCGGACTAGGGGGCCCGGTCCCACAAATGAGCAGTTCTTC
14 | - | TRBJ1-2 | TRBV15 | - | CATSSWTDSYGYTF | TGTGCCACCAGCTCCTGGACAGACTCCTATGGCTACACCTTC
15 | - | TRBJ2-1 | TRBV11-3 | TRBD2 | CASSPEAGGRNEQFF | TGTGCCAGCAGCCCCGAAGCGGGGGGGAGGAATGAGCAGTTCTTC
14 | - | TRBJ2-4 | TRBV6-5 | - | CASSYQGPSGIQYF | TGTGCCAGCAGTTACCAGGGACCCTCGGGCATTCAGTACTTC
16 | - | TRBJ2-2 | TRBV9 | TRBD1 | CASSVDSRGRSGELFF | TGTGCCAGCAGCGTAGATTCCAGGGGGCGCTCCGGGGAGCTGTTTTTT
13 | - | TRBJ1-1 | TRBV7-2 | - | CASSWTKDGEAFF | TGTGCCAGCAGCTGGACCAAGGACGGAGAAGCTTTCTTT
14 | - | TRBJ1-5 | TRBV23-1 | - | CASSGAGKNQPQHF | TGCGCCAGCAGTGGGGCAGGAAAGAATCAGCCCCAGCATTTT
14 | - | TRBJ2-3 | TRBV5-1 | - | CASSLASWGDTQYF | TGCGCCAGCAGCTTGGCCAGTTGGGGGGATACGCAGTATTTT
14 | - | TRBJ2-5 | TRBV7-9 | TRBD2 | CASSPGGREETQYF | TGTGCCAGCAGTCCGGGGGGGCGAGAAGAGACCCAGTACTTC
14 | - | TRBJ2-7 | TRBV11-1 | - | CASSFNQRTSQQYF | TGTGCCAGCAGCTTTAACCAGCGGACATCCCAGCAGTACTTC
14 | - | TRBJ2-3 | TRBV19 | - | CASSNEQGGDTQYF | TGTGCCAGTAGTAACGAACAGGGTGGCGATACGCAGTATTTT
14 | - | TRBJ2-1 | TRBV18 | - | CASSPQGRGNEQFF | TGTGCCAGCTCACCACAGGGCAGGGGAAATGAGCAGTTCTTC
13 | - | TRBJ1-1 | TRBV12-3/TRBV12-4 | - | CASSTVLETEAFF | TGTGCCAGCAGTACGGTGCTGGAGACTGAAGCTTTCTTT
15 | - | TRBJ1-6 | TRBV4-1 | - | CASSQSDRYNSPLHF | TGCGCCAGCAGCCAGTCAGACAGGTATAATTCACCCCTCCACTTT
19 | few | TRBJ1-3 | TRBV28 | - | CASSPRTYHWGGSGNTIYF | TGTGCCAGCAGCCCCAGAACCTACCATTGGGGAGGCTCTGGAAACACCATATATTTT
15 | - | TRBJ2-3 | TRBV4-1 | TRBD2 | CASSTTSGGDYTQYF | TGCGCCAGCAGCACCACTAGCGGGGGGGACTATACGCAGTATTTT
15 | once | TRBJ2-5 | TRBV15 | TRBD2 | CATSRDRGGAETQYF | TGTGCCACCAGCAGAGATCGCGGGGGGGCAGAGACCCAGTACTTC
12 | - | TRBJ1-2 | TRBV6-5 | TRBD1 | CASRQGAVGYTF | TGTGCCAGCAGACAGGGGGCGGTAGGCTACACCTTC
12 | - | TRBJ1-2 | TRBV28 | - | CASRAGPYGYTF | TGTGCCAGCAGAGCGGGGCCCTATGGCTACACCTTC
14 | few | TRBJ2-1 | TRBV28 | TRBD2 | CASRAGLAGYKQFF | TGTGCCAGCAGGGCCGGACTAGCGGGGTATAAGCAGTTCTTC
15 | - | TRBJ1-4 | TRBV4-1 | - | CASSLIQTTNEKLFF | TGCGCCAGCAGCCTCATACAGACAACTAATGAAAAACTGTTTTTT
14 | - | TRBJ1-1 | TRBV3-1/TRBV3-2 | - | CASSPSVAGTEAFF | TGTGCCAGCAGCCCCTCAGTTGCGGGCACTGAAGCTTTCTTT
15 | - | TRBJ1-2 | TRBV5-1 | - | CASSSNAGPPDGYTF | TGCGCCAGCAGCTCCAACGCGGGGCCTCCTGATGGCTACACCTTC
14 | - | TRBJ2-1 | TRBV18 | - | CASSPQFSSDEQFF | TGTGCCAGCTCACCCCAATTCTCTAGCGATGAGCAGTTCTTC
14 | once | TRBJ1-2 | TRBV5-1 | TRBD1 | CASSLAEVGQDLSF | TGCGCCAGCAGCTTGGCCGAGGTCGGACAGGACTTATCCTTC
19 | - | TRBJ1-3 | TRBV3-1/TRBV3-2 | - | CASSQVRVPPLSSGNTIYF | TGTGCCAGCAGCCAAGTACGGGTACCGCCTTTGAGCTCTGGAAACACCATATATTTT
14 | - | TRBJ1-4 | TRBV9 | - | CASSVTGSSEKLFF | TGTGCCAGCAGCGTAACCGGGAGCAGTGAAAAACTGTTTTTT
14 | - | TRBJ1-2 | TRBV9 | - | CASSRSTANYGYTF | TGTGCCAGCAGCAGATCCACGGCTAACTATGGCTACACCTTC
15 | once | TRBJ2-3 | TRBV7-9 | TRBD2 | CASRTSGVNTDTQYF | TGTGCCAGCAGAACTAGCGGGGTGAACACAGATACGCAGTATTTT
16 | - | TRBJ1-1 | TRBV2 | - | CASSGAAALMNTEAFF | TGTGCCAGCAGTGGGGCGGCAGCACTTATGAACACTGAAGCTTTCTTT
13 | - | TRBJ1-1 | TRBV19 | - | CASSAYMNTEAFF | TGTGCCAGTAGTGCCTACATGAACACTGAAGCTTTCTTT
14 | - | TRBJ1-4 | TRBV6-5 | - | CASLPGLSYEKLFF | TGTGCCAGCCTCCCGGGCCTCAGCTATGAAAAACTGTTTTTT
15 | few | TRBJ1-6 | TRBV28 | TRBD1 | CASSSPGQGNSPLHF | TGTGCCAGCAGTTCGCCCGGACAGGGTAATTCACCCCTCCACTTT
11 | - | TRBJ2-1 | TRBV6-5 | - | CASTGYNEQFF | TGTGCCAGCACCGGCTACAATGAGCAGTTCTTC
15 | - | TRBJ2-3 | TRBV29-1 | TRBD2 | CSVERSGGASDTQYF | TGCAGCGTTGAACGTAGCGGGGGGGCTTCAGATACGCAGTATTTT
13 | - | TRBJ2-2 | TRBV9 | - | CASSEANTGELFF | TGTGCCAGCAGCGAGGCGAACACCGGGGAGCTGTTTTTT
13 | - | TRBJ2-7 | TRBV19 | - | CASSPQGTGEQYF | TGTGCCAGTAGTCCACAGGGTACGGGCGAGCAGTACTTC
16 | - | TRBJ2-1 | TRBV28 | TRBD1 | CASSPVSGQGENEQFF | TGTGCCAGCAGCCCAGTTTCGGGACAGGGGGAAAATGAGCAGTTCTTC
14 | few | TRBJ1-2 | TRBV5-1 | TRBD1 | CASSPGQGRYGYTF | TGCGCCAGCAGCCCGGGACAGGGGCGCTATGGCTACACCTTC
15 | - | TRBJ2-7 | TRBV4-1 | - | CASSQERDPTYEQYF | TGCGCCAGCAGCCAAGAGAGGGACCCGACCTACGAGCAGTACTTC
17 | - | TRBJ1-4 | TRBV28 | TRBD1 | CASSEPYRGLTNEKLFF | TGTGCCAGCAGCGAACCCTACAGGGGGCTAACTAATGAAAAACTGTTTTTT
15 | few | TRBJ1-1 | TRBV4-2 | - | CASSQGGGSETEAFF | TGTGCCAGCAGCCAAGGCGGGGGCAGTGAGACTGAAGCTTTCTTT
17 | - | TRBJ2-1 | TRBV9 | TRBD1 | CASSVEIPGQGYNEQFF | TGTGCCAGCAGCGTAGAGATACCGGGACAGGGATACAATGAGCAGTTCTTC